The entry below gives a single T cell receptor beta chain sequence along with its context. The antigen is unknown. This entry comes from a study of T cell responses to AZD1222 COVID-19 vaccine. Study-level points and caveats: Nearly half of the spike-specific TCRs reportedly recognize variant regions that carry no mutations. Females made up more of the donors, who were largely white British, and clonal diversity may have come out too low.

The method was immunoSEQ multiplex PCR; TCRdb's version includes in-frame clones alone and lacks a portion of them. The repertoire holds 130,000 to 150,000 clones, 75% to 85% seen once, with 4.1% in the top ten. Germline-derived CDR1 and CDR2 are SGHAT and FQDESV (reference sequence). The CDR3 is 16 residues long. The V gene lost 1 base and the J gene lost 2 bases, with 12 bases spanning the gap. This clonotype was obtained from an adult in good health. The chain links TRBV11-1 to TRBJ2-1; the D is unclear. Material: peripheral blood, obtained on day 0 of MenACWY control vaccination. CDR3 sequence: CASSLDPVRTYNEQFF. CDR3 nucleotides: TGTGCCAGCAGCTTAGATCCTGTCAGGACCTACAATGAGCAGTTCTTC.